This T cell receptor (beta chain) was captured in a study of cytomegalovirus exposure and HLA in healthy donors. Turning to the study itself: The early release's HLA-typed donors yielded some 85 million unique TCRs.

PCR used 60 Vbeta primers and 13 Jbeta primers. Produced via immunoSEQ multiplex PCR; TCRdb's table is partial and in-frame only. The profile shows 210,000 or so clones, more than 75% of them singletons. A note on this clone: Its antigen remains unidentified.

Germline CDR1 MNHNS, CDR2 SASEGT. The CDR3 has 12 residues. V was pared by 9 bases and J by 7 bases, with 13 bases between. Overall study findings and caveats: Some public TCRs appeared in many individuals, while most sequences were rare. Three chains linked to CMV were shown in vitro to be specific for CMV antigens.

The gene calls are TRBV6-1 and TRBJ1-5; D may be TRBD1 (5 bases). What was sequenced was PBMCs. The source of this sequence is a man between 25 and 39 years old in good health and CMV-seronegative. The CDR3 DNA follows: TGTGCCAGAGACAGAGAAAGACAGCCCCAGCATTTT. This sequence encodes CARDRERQPQHF.